These 15 T cell receptor beta chains share one sample of origin, sequenced in a study of identical twins. TCRdb re-derived calls from the 5' RACE reads in MiXCR, one entry per CDR3 protein. The sample includes under 500,000 distinct CDR3 sequences, roughly an eighth of them seen just once. The same sample was also used in a study of yellow fever vaccine responses in identical twins.

The sample consisted of CD4+ T cells sorted from blood. The receptor set was obtained from a woman younger than 35 in good health.

The chain combines TRBV7-2 with TRBJ2-7; 8 bases match TRBD2. The CDR3 consists of 15 residues. CDR1 and CDR2 (germline): SGHTA, FQGNSA. Trimming cost V 1 base and J 2 bases; bases outside gene matches: 4. The CDR3 loop reads CASSLGAGEAYEQYF. CDR3 DNA: TGTGCCAGCAGCTTAGGAGCGGGGGAAGCCTACGAGCAGTACTTC.

The rearrangement joins TRBV6-1 to TRBJ2-7; 7 bases align to TRBD2. The CDR3 is 13 amino acids. CDR1 is MNHNS and CDR2 is SASEGT in the germline V gene. Trimming removed 4 bases from V and 3 bases from J; junction bases left unmatched: 3. CDR3 protein: CASSVAGVYEQYF. CDR3 coding DNA: TGTGCCAGCAGTGTGGCGGGGGTCTACGAGCAGTACTTC.

This clonotype came up a few times. The chain links TRBV18 to TRBJ2-3; 10 bases line up with TRBD2. Losses at the gene ends were 5 bases for V and 1 base for J; bases not matched to a gene: 6. This CDR3 region has 16 residues. Germline V lookup: CDR1 KGHSH, CDR2 LQKENI. This CDR3 reads CASSIDSGRRTDTQYF. The CDR3 nucleotides read TGTGCCAGCTCAATAGATAGCGGGAGGCGCACAGATACGCAGTATTTT.

In nucleotides, the CDR3 is TGTGCCAGCACCCCCTTAGGACGGAATTCTCCCGGGGAGCTGTTTTTT. The encoded protein is CASTPLGRNSPGELFF. The rearrangement joins TRBV27 to TRBJ2-2; D is undetermined. The CDR3 loop spans 16 amino acids. The V end lost 7 bases, the J end lost 6 bases, and 21 bases lay between the germline ends. Germline V gene sequence: CDR1 MNHEY, CDR2 SMNVEV (reference sequence).

The gene calls are TRBV6-1 and TRBJ2-2; D possibly matches TRBD1 or TRBD2 (5 bases each). This CDR3 has 15 residues. Germline assignment: CDR1 MNHNS and CDR2 SASEGT. The germline V and J ends were trimmed by 5 bases and 1 base, with 11 bases remaining between them. CDR3 sequence (DNA): TGTGCCAGCAGTCGGGACGGCCTGAACACCGGGGAGCTGTTTTTT. Its protein is CASSRDGLNTGELFF.

This chain connects TRBV20-1 to TRBJ1-6, with D perhaps matching TRBD1 (5 bases). There are 14 residues in the CDR3. Germline V gene data show CDR1 as DFQATT and CDR2 as SNEGSKA (reference sequence). V gave up 5 bases and J gave up 9 bases, with 17 bases separating them. CDR3 coding DNA: TGCAGTGCTCGGGACCCTCCTACCAGTTCACCCCTCCACTTT. Amino acid sequence: CSARDPPTSSPLHF.

This clonotype was seen more than once but under ten times. The V gene is TRBV7-9, the J gene TRBJ1-4, with unresolved D. This CDR3 is 13 amino acids long. CDR1 is SEHNR, CDR2 FQNEAQ, per germline (reference sequence). V lost 2 bases, J lost 5 bases, and 6 bases lay in between. CDR3 residues: CASSLNGNEKLFF. In DNA, the CDR3 is TGTGCCAGCAGCTTAAATGGGAATGAAAAACTGTTTTTT.

This clonotype was seen only a few times. This sequence joins TRBV12-3 or TRBV12-4 and TRBJ2-1; TRBD2 matches at 9 bases. Trimming at V came to 8 bases and at J to 3 bases, leaving 14 bases not matched to a gene. CDR3 length equals 17 residues. CDR3 nucleotides: TGTGCCAGCGGGGGCACTAGCGGGTCCGGCTTCTACAATGAGCAGTTCTTC. It yields the protein CASGGTSGSGFYNEQFF.

In regard to this clonotype: The missing conserved phenylalanine or tryptophan at the end of this CDR3 makes a read error likely. The gene calls are TRBV29-1 and TRBJ2-5; D uncertain. Trimming removed 0 bases from V and 2 bases from J, with 4 bases in between. Germline loops: CDR1 SQVTM, CDR2 ANQGSEA. The CDR3 sequence is 12 residues long. CDR3 region: CSVEEQQETQYS. The DNA of the CDR3 is TGCAGCGTTGAAGAACAGCAAGAGACCCAGTACTCC.

The rearrangement links TRBV9 to TRBJ2-3, with no clear D. Per germline, CDR1 SGDLS and CDR2 YYNGEE. The CDR3 runs 14 residues. Trimming took 0 bases from V and 0 from J, leaving 5 bases between them. The CDR3 DNA is TGTGCCAGCAGCGTAGATGGCAGCACAGATACGCAGTATTTT. This gives the protein CASSVDGSTDTQYF.

There are a few counts of this clonotype. This sequence joins TRBV20-1 and TRBJ1-5; D gene uncertain. This CDR3 is built from 15 residues. The ends were cut back, 1 base at V and 2 bases at J, with 12 bases in the middle. The germline V gene has CDR1 DFQATT and CDR2 SNEGSKA (reference sequence). This chain's CDR3 is CSARGSSLGNQPQHF. The CDR3 DNA is TGCAGTGCTAGAGGGAGTTCATTAGGCAATCAGCCCCAGCATTTT.

At least ten counts were recorded for this clonotype. The rearrangement uses TRBV6-1 and TRBJ1-2; 10 bases are shared with TRBD1. V dropped 6 bases and J dropped 1; count of bases not matched to a gene: 2. This CDR3 is built from 14 residues. Per germline, CDR1 MNHNS and CDR2 SASEGT. The CDR3 spells CASRTGGSNYGYTF. As DNA, the CDR3 is TGTGCCAGCAGGACAGGGGGCAGTAACTATGGCTACACCTTC.

This chain uses TRBV20-1 with TRBJ2-3; D unresolved. The ends were cut back, 3 bases at V and 1 base at J, with 8 bases in the middle. Germline V CDR1 and CDR2: DFQATT, SNEGSKA (reference sequence). This CDR3 region has 13 residues. CDR3 sequence: CSASRSGTDTQYF. The CDR3 DNA is TGCAGTGCTAGCCGAAGCGGCACAGATACGCAGTATTTT.

The genes are TRBV20-1 and TRBJ2-7, with TRBD1 matching 9 bases. Trimming took 5 bases from V and 4 from J; bases not matched to a gene: 6. The CDR3 totals 13 residues. Germline CDR1 and CDR2: DFQATT and SNEGSKA (reference sequence). The CDR3 region is CSAPGTGLYEQYF. The DNA of the CDR3 is TGCAGTGCTCCCGGGACAGGGCTATACGAGCAGTACTTC.

The rearrangement uses TRBV5-5 and TRBJ2-1; no firm D call. Deletions cut 0 bases from V and 4 bases from J, with 14 bases between. Per germline, CDR1 SGHKS and CDR2 YYEKEE (reference sequence). This CDR3 has 16 residues. The DNA of the CDR3 is TGTGCCAGCAGCTTGGAGTGGGATATGAATTACAATGAGCAGTTCTTC. Encoded protein: CASSLEWDMNYNEQFF.